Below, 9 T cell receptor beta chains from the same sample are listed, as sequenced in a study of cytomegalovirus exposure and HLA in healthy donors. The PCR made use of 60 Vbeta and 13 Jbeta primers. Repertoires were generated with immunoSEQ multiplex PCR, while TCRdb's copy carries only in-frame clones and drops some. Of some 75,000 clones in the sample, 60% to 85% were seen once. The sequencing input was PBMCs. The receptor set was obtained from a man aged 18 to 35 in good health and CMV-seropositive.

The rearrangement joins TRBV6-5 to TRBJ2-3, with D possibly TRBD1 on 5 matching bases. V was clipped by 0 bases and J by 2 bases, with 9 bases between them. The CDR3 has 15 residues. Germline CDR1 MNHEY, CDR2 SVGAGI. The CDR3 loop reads CASSYSWGNTDTQYF. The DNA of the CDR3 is TGTGCCAGCAGTTACTCTTGGGGCAACACAGATACGCAGTATTTT.

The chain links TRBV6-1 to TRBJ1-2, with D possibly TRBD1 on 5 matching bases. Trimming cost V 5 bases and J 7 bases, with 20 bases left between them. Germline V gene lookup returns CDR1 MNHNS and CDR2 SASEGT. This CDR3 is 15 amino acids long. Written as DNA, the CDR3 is TGTGCCAGCAGTCCCCGGACATCTGATTGGGGTGGCTACACCTTC. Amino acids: CASSPRTSDWGGYTF.

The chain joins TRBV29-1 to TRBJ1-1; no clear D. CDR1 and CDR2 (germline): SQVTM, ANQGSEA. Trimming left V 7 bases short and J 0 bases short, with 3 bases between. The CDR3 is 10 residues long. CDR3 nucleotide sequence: TGCAGCGCTTTGAACACTGAAGCTTTCTTT. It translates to CSALNTEAFF.

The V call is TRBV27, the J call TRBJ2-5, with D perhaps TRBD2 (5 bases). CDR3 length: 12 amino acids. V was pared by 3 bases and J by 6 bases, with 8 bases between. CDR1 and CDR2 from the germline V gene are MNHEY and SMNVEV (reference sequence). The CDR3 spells CASSFRGKTQYF. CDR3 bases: TGTGCCAGCAGTTTCCGGGGAAAGACCCAGTACTTC.

CDR3 bases: TGTGCCAGCAGTTCCGGGACAGAGGAGTTCTTC. It encodes CASSSGTEEFF. The chain employs TRBV6-5 and TRBJ2-1; TRBD1 aligns across 7 bases. Trimming took 4 bases from V and 14 from J; bases not matched to a gene: 5. Per germline, CDR1 MNHEY and CDR2 SVGAGI. The CDR3 totals 11 residues.

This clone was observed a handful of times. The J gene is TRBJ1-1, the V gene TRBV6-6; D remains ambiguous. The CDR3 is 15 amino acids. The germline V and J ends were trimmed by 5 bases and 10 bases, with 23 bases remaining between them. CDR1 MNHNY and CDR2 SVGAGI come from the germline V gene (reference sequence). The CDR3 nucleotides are TGTGCCAGCAGTCAAGGTGGACTGCCCCATTATGGAGCTTTCTTT. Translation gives CASSQGGLPHYGAFF.

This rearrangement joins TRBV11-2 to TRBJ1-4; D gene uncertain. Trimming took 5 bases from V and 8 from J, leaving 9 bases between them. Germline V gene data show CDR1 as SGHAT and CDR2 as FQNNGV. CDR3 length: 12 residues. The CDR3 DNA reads TGTGCCAGCAGCCCGGTTCGAGAAAAACTGTTTTTT. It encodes CASSPVREKLFF.

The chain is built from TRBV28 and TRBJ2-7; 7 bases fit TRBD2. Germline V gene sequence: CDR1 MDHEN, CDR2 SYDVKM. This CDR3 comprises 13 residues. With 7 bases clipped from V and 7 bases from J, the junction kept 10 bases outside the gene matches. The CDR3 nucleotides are TGTGCCAGCACCACCTGGGCGGGGGAAGAGCAGTACTTC. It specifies CASTTWAGEEQYF.

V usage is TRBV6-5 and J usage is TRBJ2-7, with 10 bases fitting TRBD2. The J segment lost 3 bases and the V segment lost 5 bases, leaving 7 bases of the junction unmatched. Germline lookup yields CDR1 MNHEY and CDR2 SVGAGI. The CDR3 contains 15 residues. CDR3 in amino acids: CASSRGLARRYEQYF. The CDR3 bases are TGTGCCAGCAGTCGGGGACTAGCGAGGCGCTACGAGCAGTACTTC.